This T cell receptor (beta chain) was observed in a study of blood T cell repertoires in COVID-19. Whole-study context: T cells, B-cell-depleted T cells, or PBMCs provided the cDNA or gDNA that served as material.

Trimming took 7 bases from V and 2 from J, leaving 6 bases between them. CDR1 is KGHDR, CDR2 SFDVKD, per germline. The CDR3 loop spans 12 amino acids. As handled by the study authors: For nucleated cells, counts were estimated from reference gene primer amplification. Generated by immunoSEQ multiplex PCR, the TCRdb table keeps only in-frame clones and is missing some. The D gene and trimming were derived from the DNA, and the V and J assignments and clone size from that table. Found here are some 250,000 clones, around 80% of them singletons; the top ten hold around 26%. Sequencing was performed on peripheral blood. The rearrangement joins TRBV24-1 to TRBJ2-3, with TRBD2 as a possible D gene (5 bases). The clonotype comes from a middle-aged man with acute or convalescent COVID-19. CDR3 loop: CATRGDTDTQYF. The DNA for the CDR3 is TGTGCCACCAGGGGAGACACAGATACGCAGTATTTT.